These 17 T cell receptor beta chains originate from one sample sequenced in a study of cytomegalovirus exposure and HLA in healthy donors. PCR employed 60 Vbeta and 13 Jbeta primers. Assay used: immunoSEQ multiplex PCR; TCRdb lists only in-frame clones, some missing. The top ten clones hold roughly 1.1% of a sample with about 130,000 clones, roughly 85% of them seen once. Input material: PBMCs. These receptors were taken from a boy under 18 in good health and CMV-seronegative.

This chain joins TRBV30 and TRBJ2-1, with D possibly being TRBD2 (5 bases). CDR1 and CDR2 (germline): GTSNPN, SVGIG (reference sequence). The CDR3 spans 13 residues. Trimming took 5 bases from V and 10 from J, leaving 18 bases between them. CDR3 nucleotide sequence: TGTGCCTGGGGCTCGGCAGGAGGTACGGAGCAGTTCTTC. Protein product: CAWGSAGGTEQFF. Full variable domain (missing parts from reference TRBV30 and TRBJ2-1): SQTIHQWPATLVQPVGSPLSLECTVEGTSNPNLYWYRQAAGRGLQLLFYSVGIGQISSEVPQNLSASRPQDRQFILSSKKLLLSDSGFYLCAWGSAGGTEQFFGPGTRLTVL.

The V call is TRBV9, the J call TRBJ1-1; D remains unclear. The CDR3 runs to 15 residues. Germline V gives CDR1 SGDLS, CDR2 YYNGEE. V was shortened by 0 bases and J by 4 bases, with 13 bases between the two germline ends. The CDR3 coding sequence is TGTGCCAGCAGCGTAGAATCGGGGATGGGCACTGAAGCTTTCTTT. Its translation: CASSVESGMGTEAFF.

This clone has a handful of counts. V usage is TRBV27 and J usage is TRBJ1-5; D gene ambiguous. CDR1 and CDR2 from the germline V gene are MNHEY and SMNVEV (reference sequence). This CDR3 has 14 amino acids. Trimming left V 5 bases short and J 0 bases short, with 8 bases between. The CDR3 spells CASSDGYSNQPQHF. The CDR3 DNA reads TGTGCCAGCAGTGACGGGTATAGCAATCAGCCCCAGCATTTT.

The CDR3 DNA reads as TGTGCCAGCAGCTCACACGGGGGGGGAGAGACCCAGTACTTC. Translation: CASSSHGGGETQYF. The chain couples TRBV7-8 to TRBJ2-5; 8 positions match TRBD2. J was trimmed by 4 bases and V by 4 bases; bases with no gene match: 5. CDR3 size: 14 residues. CDR1 and CDR2 from the germline V gene are SGHVS and FQNEAQ.

This chain joins TRBV30 and TRBJ2-5; no reliable D call. The CDR3 is made up of 13 amino acids. Between the trimmed V and J ends, which lost 0 bases and 0 bases, there was a span of 5 bases. In germline, CDR1 is GTSNPN, CDR2 SVGIG (reference sequence). This CDR3 reads CAWSVANQETQYF. The CDR3 DNA reads TGTGCCTGGAGTGTGGCCAACCAAGAGACCCAGTACTTC.

This sequence joins TRBV9 and TRBJ2-5; unclear D gene. The CDR3 totals 13 residues. In germline, CDR1 is SGDLS, CDR2 YYNGEE. Deletions cut 4 bases from V and 2 bases from J, with 9 bases between. CDR3 sequence (DNA): TGTGCCAGCAGCCTCGCGGTACAAGAGACCCAGTACTTC. As protein: CASSLAVQETQYF.

J is TRBJ2-5 and V is TRBV5-6; perhaps TRBD2 as D (6 bases). Trimming shortened V by 0 bases and J by 3 bases, and 9 bases separated the two germline ends. The CDR3 has 14 residues. Germline loops: CDR1 SGHDT, CDR2 YYEEEE. CDR3 in amino acids: CASSLGWGEETQYF. The CDR3 DNA reads as TGTGCCAGCAGCTTGGGCTGGGGGGAAGAGACCCAGTACTTC.

The chain combines TRBV7-9 with TRBJ2-2; D is unclear. V lost 6 bases, J lost 4 bases, and 9 bases lay in between. The CDR3 covers 13 residues. CDR1 and CDR2 from the germline V gene are SEHNR and FQNEAQ (reference sequence). CDR3 DNA: TGTGCCAGCAGTTCAGGTAGCACCGGGGAGCTGTTTTTT. Translation gives CASSSGSTGELFF. Supplemented by reference TRBV7-9 and TRBJ2-2, the full variable domain reads DTGVSQNPRHKITKRGQNVTFRCDPISEHNRLYWYRQTLGQGPEFLTYFQNEAQLEKSRLLSDRFSAERPKGSFSTLEIQRTEQGDSAMYLCASSSGSTGELFFGEGSRLTVL.

This clone was observed once. This chain uses TRBV19 with TRBJ2-5; the match to TRBD2 covers 7 bases. J gave up 4 bases and V 7 bases, and 9 bases lay outside the gene matches. This CDR3 is built from 14 residues. CDR1 LNHDA and CDR2 SQIVND come from the germline V gene (reference sequence). This chain's CDR3 is CASNSGTTRETQYF. The CDR3 nucleotides are TGTGCCAGTAATTCCGGGACTACGAGAGAGACCCAGTACTTC. The full variable domain, with the rest looked up from reference TRBV19 and TRBJ2-5, is DGGITQSPKYLFRKEGQNVTLSCEQNLNHDAMYWYRQDPGQGLRLIYYSQIVNDFQKGDIAEGYSVSREKKESFPLTVTSAQKNPTAFYLCASNSGTTRETQYFGPGTRLLVL.

V is TRBV19 and J is TRBJ1-1, with 7 bases fitting TRBD1. The CDR3 covers 16 residues. CDR1 LNHDA and CDR2 SQIVND come from the germline V gene (reference sequence). With 5 bases clipped from V and 1 base from J, the junction kept 10 bases outside the gene matches. For the CDR3, the DNA is TGTGCCAGTAGTTCTTATACCGGGACAGCGAACACTGAAGCTTTCTTT. This gives the protein CASSSYTGTANTEAFF.

This clone showed up just a few times. The rearrangement links TRBV2 to TRBJ2-7; 7 positions match TRBD1. Unmatched junction bases numbered 6, after V lost 1 base and J lost 3 bases. The CDR3 has 15 amino acids. CDR1 and CDR2 (germline): SNHLY, FYNNEI. The CDR3, as DNA: TGTGCCAGCAGTGAAGGGAAAGGGGGCTACTACGAGCAGTACTTC. It specifies CASSEGKGGYYEQYF.

The CDR3 here is CASSYGQGGETQYF. In DNA form, the CDR3 reads TGTGCCAGCAGTTACGGACAGGGAGGGGAGACCCAGTACTTC. This sequence joins TRBV6-5 and TRBJ2-5, with D possibly TRBD1 on 8 matching bases. Trimming took off 2 bases at V and 5 bases at J, with 12 bases between the two ends. Germline lookup yields CDR1 MNHEY and CDR2 SVGAGI. The CDR3 extends over 14 amino acids.

The chain links TRBV19 to TRBJ2-1; D is unclear. V was pared by 5 bases and J by 5 bases, with 10 bases between. The CDR3 is 13 amino acids. Per the germline V gene, CDR1 is LNHDA and CDR2 is SQIVND (reference sequence). This CDR3 reads CASSPRLNNEQFF. The CDR3 DNA reads as TGTGCCAGTAGTCCCCGACTTAACAATGAGCAGTTCTTC.

In its sample, this clone was seen once. This chain joins TRBV5-1 and TRBJ2-3; possible D gene TRBD2, 6 bases. From germline, CDR1 is SGHRS and CDR2 YFSETQ. This CDR3 comprises 16 residues. The V gene lost 4 bases and the J gene lost 0 bases, with 15 bases spanning the gap. For the CDR3, the DNA is TGCGCCAGCAGCCTCGCGGGGAGCACAAGCACAGATACGCAGTATTTT. Protein: CASSLAGSTSTDTQYF.

The V gene is TRBV4-2, the J gene TRBJ2-3, with 12 bases fitting TRBD2. This CDR3 comprises 20 residues. V was pared by 1 base and J by 1 base, with 12 bases of the junction left unmatched. Germline V lookup: CDR1 LGHNA, CDR2 YNFKEQ. DNA of the CDR3: TGTGCCAGCAGCCAAGGGGGGCTAGCGGGAGGGGGGACGGGCACAGATACGCAGTATTTT. It encodes CASSQGGLAGGGTGTDTQYF.

This clone was observed a few times. The V gene is TRBV4-1, the J gene TRBJ1-4, with 7 bases matching TRBD1. The germline V gene encodes CDR1 MGHRA and CDR2 YSYEKL. V shed 1 base and J 6 bases; nucleotides not matched to a gene: 8. This CDR3 has 16 residues. The CDR3 reads CASSQGAGTADEKLFF. CDR3 nucleotide sequence: TGCGCCAGCAGCCAAGGGGCAGGGACAGCGGATGAAAAACTGTTTTTT.

The chain combines TRBV6-1 with TRBJ2-7, with 8 positions matching TRBD1. Unmatched junction bases numbered 8, after V lost 4 bases and J lost 6 bases. Germline CDR1 reads MNHNS; CDR2 reads SASEGT. The CDR3 is 14 amino acids. CDR3 DNA: TGTGCCAGCAGTGCGGACAGGGTAGGGACCGAGCAGTACTTC. Its protein product is CASSADRVGTEQYF.